One and the same sample provided the 20 T cell receptor beta chains below, sequenced in a study of blood T cell repertoires in COVID-19. Profiled with immunoSEQ multiplex PCR; TCRdb holds only in-frame clones, not every one. There are around 300,000 clones in the sample; approximately 86% occur only once, and roughly 14% lies in the top ten. The sample was peripheral blood. These TCRs come from a woman between 70 and 85 years old with COVID-19, enrolled during active disease.

The rearrangement joins TRBV18 to TRBJ2-1; TRBD2 matches 7 bases. CDR1 and CDR2 (germline): KGHSH, LQKENI. There are 15 residues in the CDR3. Trimming removed 6 bases from V and 6 bases from J; junction bases left unmatched: 11. For the CDR3, the DNA is TGTGCCAGCTCCCCCGATTCCACGGGGGGCAATGAGCAGTTCTTC. Translating gives CASSPDSTGGNEQFF.

The rearrangement joins TRBV24-1 to TRBJ2-1, with D perhaps matching TRBD1 (6 bases). Per germline, CDR1 KGHDR and CDR2 SFDVKD. The CDR3 totals 16 residues. Between the trimmed V and J ends, which lost 5 bases and 5 bases, there was a span of 18 bases. This chain's CDR3 is CATSAGWGHPHNEQFF. CDR3 in DNA: TGTGCCACCAGTGCCGGCTGGGGGCACCCCCACAATGAGCAGTTCTTC.

Only a few counts were recorded for this clone. The chain's CDR3 is CASTKAGRGYGYTF. The CDR3, as DNA: TGTGCCAGCACCAAAGCCGGCCGGGGCTATGGCTACACCTTC. V is TRBV19 and J is TRBJ1-2; D remains ambiguous. CDR3 length: 14 amino acids. In germline, CDR1 is LNHDA, CDR2 SQIVND (reference sequence). V dropped 9 bases and J dropped 4 bases, with 18 bases sitting between them.

This clone appeared a single time. This chain links TRBV30 with TRBJ2-3; perhaps TRBD1 as D (6 bases). Germline CDR1 is GTSNPN and CDR2 is SVGIG (reference sequence). Between the trimmed V and J ends, which lost 3 bases and 1 base, there was a span of 14 bases. The CDR3 runs 15 residues. The CDR3: CAWRSQGSGTDTQYF. The CDR3 DNA reads TGTGCCTGGAGGTCACAGGGTTCCGGCACAGATACGCAGTATTTT.

This clone came up once. The chain recombines TRBV18 with TRBJ1-5; 7 bases fit TRBD1. Per the germline V gene, CDR1 is KGHSH and CDR2 is LQKENI. The trim removed 2 bases at V and 3 bases at J, leaving 4 bases unmatched. The CDR3 loop spans 15 amino acids. CDR3 protein: CASSPGGTDNQPQHF. CDR3 sequence (DNA): TGTGCCAGCTCACCAGGGGGGACAGACAATCAGCCCCAGCATTTT. The entire variable domain, with the rest obtained from reference TRBV18 and TRBJ1-5, is as follows: NAGVMQNPRHLVRRRGQEARLRCSPMKGHSHVYWYRQLPEEGLKFMVYLQKENIIDESGMPKERFSAEFPKEGPSILRIQQVVRGDSAAYFCASSPGGTDNQPQHFGDGTRLSIL.

The chain combines TRBV18 with TRBJ1-5; a possible D gene is TRBD1 (5 bases). Germline CDR1 reads KGHSH; CDR2 reads LQKENI. V lost 3 bases, J lost 2 bases, and 11 bases lay in between. The CDR3 runs to 15 residues. CDR3 sequence: CASSPGGVRNQPQHF. CDR3 bases: TGTGCCAGCTCACCGGGAGGGGTGCGCAATCAGCCCCAGCATTTT.

This clone has only one observation. The chain carries TRBV25-1 and TRBJ2-2; D ambiguous. This CDR3 is built from 13 residues. Between the trimmed V and J ends, which lost 6 bases and 1 base, there was a span of 6 bases. Per the germline V gene, CDR1 is MGHDK and CDR2 is SYGVNS. The CDR3 coding sequence is TGTGCCAGCAGCTACAGGAACACCGGGGAGCTGTTTTTT. This sequence encodes CASSYRNTGELFF.

The rearrangement joins TRBV6-4 to TRBJ2-2, with D perhaps TRBD2 (6 bases). The germline V gene encodes CDR1 MRHNA and CDR2 SNTAGT. This CDR3 has 14 amino acids. The V and J ends lost 4 bases and 1 base respectively, with 7 bases between them. In DNA, the CDR3 is TGTGCCAGCAGTGTCGGGGGGAACACCGGGGAGCTGTTTTTT. It specifies CASSVGGNTGELFF.

This chain uses TRBV19 with TRBJ1-2; 12 bases align to TRBD1. The germline CDR1 and CDR2 sequences are LNHDA and SQIVND (reference sequence). The CDR3 sequence is 13 residues long. With V trimmed by 9 bases and J by 5 bases, 4 bases remained unmatched. Written as DNA, the CDR3 is TGTGCCAGCCGGGACAGGGGGCCATATGGCTACACCTTC. It yields the protein CASRDRGPYGYTF.

The V gene is TRBV3-1 (or the pseudogene TRBV3-2), the J gene TRBJ1-2; D is possibly TRBD1 (5 bases). V gave up 1 base and J gave up 0 bases, with 9 bases separating them. The germline CDR1 and CDR2 sequences are LGHDT and YNNKEL (reference sequence). This CDR3 is built from 15 residues. The CDR3 here is CASSQGSQANYGYTF. The CDR3, as DNA: TGTGCCAGCAGCCAAGGGTCACAGGCTAACTATGGCTACACCTTC.

The chain employs TRBV12-3 or TRBV12-4 and TRBJ1-4; no clear D. This CDR3 comprises 12 residues. V was pared by 6 bases and J by 6 bases, with 8 bases between. The CDR3 protein is CASSGEDEKLFF. The CDR3 nucleotides read TGTGCCAGCAGCGGAGAGGATGAAAAACTGTTTTTT.

The chain is built from TRBV9 and TRBJ1-1, with a weak D call TRBD1 (5 bases). The length of the CDR3 is 15 residues. V was pared by 6 bases and J by 0 bases, with 15 bases between. Germline CDR1 is SGDLS and CDR2 is YYNGEE. CDR3 in DNA: TGTGCCAGCACTGAAAGGGAGGGACTGAACACTGAAGCTTTCTTT. This codes for CASTEREGLNTEAFF.

The rearrangement links TRBV2 to TRBJ1-6; D is unclear. The germline V gene encodes CDR1 SNHLY and CDR2 FYNNEI. V dropped 3 bases and J dropped 0 bases, with 9 bases sitting between them. This CDR3 is built from 16 residues. CDR3 protein: CASSERASSYNSPLHF. In DNA form, the CDR3 reads TGTGCCAGCAGTGAGAGGGCGAGCTCCTATAATTCACCCCTCCACTTT. Using reference TRBV2 and TRBJ1-6 for the parts outside the CDR3, the full variable domain is EPEVTQTPSHQVTQMGQEVILRCVPISNHLYFYWYRQILGQKVEFLVSFYNNEISEKSEIFDDQFSVERPDGSNFTLKIRSTKLEDSAMYFCASSERASSYNSPLHFGNGTRLTVT.

The J gene is TRBJ1-4, the V gene TRBV19; 9 bases line up with TRBD1. The J segment lost 0 bases and the V segment lost 5 bases, leaving 7 bases of the junction unmatched. CDR3 length: 17 amino acids. Germline values: CDR1 LNHDA, CDR2 SQIVND (reference sequence). In DNA, the CDR3 is TGTGCCAGTAGTGCCCCGGGACAGGGCGCAACTAATGAAAAACTGTTTTTT. Translating it yields CASSAPGQGATNEKLFF.

V usage is TRBV3-1 (or the pseudogene TRBV3-2) and J usage is TRBJ1-1; a possible D gene is TRBD1 (6 bases). V was shortened by 2 bases and J by 6 bases, with 19 bases between the two germline ends. Germline CDR1 and CDR2: LGHDT and YNNKEL (reference sequence). The length of the CDR3 is 16 residues. In DNA, the CDR3 is TGTGCCAGCAGCCAATCCCCCCAAGGGGGTCGGGCTGAAGCTTTCTTT. Protein: CASSQSPQGGRAEAFF.

The rearrangement uses TRBV5-6 and TRBJ2-3; D may be TRBD1 (6 bases). Trimming stripped 1 base from V and 1 base from J, with 13 bases between. The CDR3 runs 16 residues. From germline, CDR1 is SGHDT and CDR2 YYEEEE. This CDR3 is CASSLTGYVGTDTQYF. The DNA of the CDR3 is TGTGCCAGCAGCTTGACAGGGTACGTGGGCACAGATACGCAGTATTTT.

CDR3 sequence reads: CASSAATGAKETQYF. For the CDR3, the DNA is TGTGCCAGCAGCGCCGCGACAGGGGCGAAAGAGACCCAGTACTTC. The chain couples TRBV6-2 or TRBV6-3 to TRBJ2-5, with 8 bases matching TRBD1. In germline, CDR1 is MNHEY, CDR2 SVGEGT. The junction had 9 bases not matched to a gene; V was cut back by 6 bases and J by 3 bases. The length of the CDR3 is 15 residues.

The genes are TRBV29-1 and TRBJ2-6; 7 bases line up with TRBD1. CDR3 length equals 15 residues. V dropped 5 bases and J dropped 1; count of bases not matched to a gene: 5. The V gene's germline CDR1 is SQVTM and CDR2 ANQGSEA. The CDR3 nucleotides read TGCAGCGTTTTGGGACAGAGTTCTGGGGCCAACGTCCTGACTTTC. Residues: CSVLGQSSGANVLTF.

The V and J genes are TRBV2 and TRBJ2-5; D uncertain. Germline V gene lookup returns CDR1 SNHLY and CDR2 FYNNEI. The CDR3 consists of 12 residues. The ends were cut back, 8 bases at V and 3 bases at J, with 10 bases in the middle. The CDR3 DNA reads as TGTGCCAGCGGCAGGCAGGAAGAGACCCAGTACTTC. Translating it yields CASGRQEETQYF.

On this clone itself: Additional DNA sequences in this sample encode the identical CDR3. J is TRBJ2-3 and V is TRBV7-2; perhaps TRBD2 as D (6 bases). V was clipped by 5 bases and J by 1 base, with 10 bases between them. Germline V CDR1 and CDR2: SGHTA, FQGNSA. This CDR3 spans 14 amino acids. As DNA, the CDR3 is TGTGCCAGCAGCCGTGGCGGGGGCACAGATACGCAGTATTTT. Translated: CASSRGGGTDTQYF. Together with reference TRBV7-2 and TRBJ2-3, the CDR3 gives the full variable domain: GAGVSQSPSNKVTEKGKDVELRCDPISGHTALYWYRQSLGQGLEFLIYFQGNSAPDKSGLPSDRFSAERTGGSVSTLTIQRTQQEDSAVYLCASSRGGGTDTQYFGPGTRLTVL.